The rows below give T cell receptor beta chains drawn from one sample of a study of T cell responses to AZD1222 COVID-19 vaccine. TCRdb's copy holds only in-frame clones and misses some; the assay was immunoSEQ multiplex PCR. Among more than 95,000 clones, around nine tenths were seen once, and the ten largest hold around 2.3%. This material consisted of peripheral blood, taken on day 0 of AZD1222 vaccination. These TCRs come from an adult in good health. The CDR3 runs from the conserved cysteine through the conserved F or W. D genes are given only for firm matches. Clone size, where shown, is once, few, many, or a class for clones that have expanded.

V	D	size	J	CDR3	DNA
TRBV28	TRBD1	-	TRBJ1-6	CASSSPEAGGNNSPLHF	TGTGCCAGCAGTTCCCCCGAAGCAGGGGGGAATAATTCACCCCTCCACTTT
TRBV19	-	-	TRBJ1-1	CASSIVGRRLTEAFF	TGTGCCAGTAGTATAGTAGGGCGCAGGTTAACTGAAGCTTTCTTT
TRBV13	TRBD1	-	TRBJ2-7	CASSFRDRVYEQYF	TGTGCCAGCAGCTTCAGAGACAGGGTCTACGAGCAGTACTTC
TRBV19	TRBD1	-	TRBJ1-2	CASSIEPGGEVYGYTF	TGTGCCAGTAGTATAGAACCAGGGGGCGAGGTCTATGGCTACACCTTC
TRBV7-8	-	-	TRBJ2-3	CASSLNRGVASDTQYF	TGTGCCAGCAGCTTAAATCGCGGGGTGGCGTCAGATACGCAGTATTTT
TRBV6-5	TRBD2	-	TRBJ2-1	CASSPVREGGNEQFF	TGTGCCAGCAGTCCGGTGAGGGAGGGCGGAAATGAGCAGTTCTTC
TRBV5-4	-	-	TRBJ1-1	CASSLIRGVNTEAFF	TGTGCCAGCAGCTTAATAAGGGGAGTGAACACTGAAGCTTTCTTT
TRBV10-3	-	-	TRBJ2-7	CAISDARGEFSYEQYF	TGTGCCATCAGTGACGCTAGGGGGGAGTTCTCCTACGAGCAGTACTTC
TRBV4-3	TRBD1	-	TRBJ2-3	CASSQGTGYTDTQYF	TGCGCCAGCAGCCAAGGGACAGGGTACACAGATACGCAGTATTTT
TRBV11-3	-	-	TRBJ1-2	CASSSQPNYGYTF	TGTGCCAGCAGCTCGCAGCCTAACTATGGCTACACCTTC
TRBV7-2	TRBD2	-	TRBJ2-1	CASSWGLAGGDNEQFF	TGTGCCAGCAGCTGGGGACTAGCGGGAGGGGACAATGAGCAGTTCTTC
TRBV28	-	once	TRBJ1-2	CASSLTGPSRGYTF	TGTGCCAGCAGTCTGACAGGACCTTCGAGGGGCTACACCTTC
TRBV2	-	-	TRBJ1-2	CASTRQAYGYTF	TGTGCCAGCACGAGACAGGCCTATGGCTACACCTTC
TRBV27	-	-	TRBJ2-1	CASSLTGSAVIYNEQFF	TGTGCCAGCAGTTTAACGGGTAGCGCGGTTATCTACAATGAGCAGTTCTTC
TRBV4-1	TRBD2	once	TRBJ2-7	CASSQLAGVGITYEQYF	TGCGCCAGCAGCCAATTAGCGGGAGTGGGCATAACCTACGAGCAGTACTTC
TRBV12-3/TRBV12-4	-	-	TRBJ2-7	CASSPNYEQYF	TGTGCCAGCAGCCCGAATTACGAGCAGTACTTC
TRBV2	-	-	TRBJ2-2	CASSELPGETGELFF	TGTGCCAGCAGTGAGCTTCCAGGGGAAACCGGGGAGCTGTTTTTT
TRBV2	-	-	TRBJ1-2	CASSAQLWGDYGYTF	TGTGCCAGCAGTGCACAGCTTTGGGGGGACTATGGCTACACCTTC
TRBV20-1	-	-	TRBJ1-2	CSNDRAYGYTF	TGCAGTAACGACCGGGCCTATGGCTACACCTTC
TRBV3-1/TRBV3-2	-	-	TRBJ1-3	CASSQYFNTIYF	TGTGCCAGCAGCCAATACTTTAACACCATATATTTT
TRBV5-4	-	-	TRBJ2-2	CASSFQDRNTGELFF	TGTGCCAGCAGCTTTCAGGACAGGAACACCGGGGAGCTGTTTTTT
TRBV5-1	-	-	TRBJ1-2	CASSLVQPNNYGYTF	TGCGCCAGCAGCTTGGTACAGCCCAACAACTATGGCTACACCTTC
TRBV6-5	TRBD1	-	TRBJ1-3	CASSSTHQGAGNTIYF	TGTGCCAGCAGTTCCACCCACCAGGGGGCTGGAAACACCATATATTTT
TRBV28	-	-	TRBJ1-2	CASGQIGANYGYTF	TGTGCCAGCGGTCAAATCGGGGCTAACTATGGCTACACCTTC
TRBV29-1	-	-	TRBJ1-2	CSDEGQTYGYTF	TGCAGCGACGAGGGGCAGACGTATGGCTACACCTTC
TRBV29-1	-	-	TRBJ2-1	CSVEDWRSLYNEQFF	TGCAGCGTTGAAGATTGGCGGAGTCTATACAATGAGCAGTTCTTC
TRBV4-3	TRBD1	-	TRBJ1-2	CASSVGDLLGGHDGYTF	TGCGCCAGCAGCGTAGGAGACCTTCTAGGGGGCCACGATGGCTACACCTTC
TRBV28	-	-	TRBJ1-1	CASSLSSVGNTEAFF	TGTGCCAGCAGTTTATCCTCGGTTGGCAACACTGAAGCTTTCTTT
TRBV9	-	-	TRBJ2-1	CASSVVSNEQFF	TGTGCCAGCAGCGTAGTCAGCAATGAGCAGTTCTTC
TRBV4-3	-	few	TRBJ2-5	CASSQDVPPGETQYF	TGCGCCAGCAGCCAAGATGTACCGCCCGGGGAGACCCAGTACTTC
TRBV21-1	-	-	TRBJ2-7	CASSDGSYEQYF	TGTGCCAGCAGCGACGGGAGCTACGAGCAGTACTTC
TRBV6-8	-	-	TRBJ1-4	CASSYPFVVTTNEKLFF	TGTGCCAGCAGTTACCCTTTTGTGGTAACAACTAATGAAAAACTGTTTTTT
TRBV20-1	-	-	TRBJ2-1	CSASKPRLVSSYNEQFF	TGCAGTGCTAGTAAACCACGGTTGGTTTCTTCTTACAATGAGCAGTTCTTC
TRBV24-1	TRBD1	-	TRBJ1-5	CATSEPGGQPQHF	TGTGCCACCAGTGAACCAGGGGGCCAGCCCCAGCATTTT
TRBV6-5	TRBD2	-	TRBJ2-1	CASSPPLAGDNEQFF	TGTGCCAGCAGTCCGCCCCTAGCGGGTGACAATGAGCAGTTCTTC
TRBV2	-	-	TRBJ1-2	CASSANPTANYGYTF	TGTGCCAGCAGTGCCAACCCGACAGCTAACTATGGCTACACCTTC
TRBV19	-	-	TRBJ2-2	CASNLRDSYTGELFF	TGTGCCAGTAATCTCCGGGACTCGTACACCGGGGAGCTGTTTTTT
TRBV19	-	-	TRBJ2-1	CASRAPIRAGPSSYNEQFF	TGTGCCAGTAGGGCCCCTATTCGGGCGGGACCGAGCTCCTACAATGAGCAGTTCTTC
TRBV28	-	-	TRBJ2-7	CASSPQREEQYF	TGTGCCAGCAGTCCCCAGAGGGAAGAGCAGTACTTC
TRBV7-2	-	-	TRBJ2-1	CASSLGAYNEQFF	TGTGCCAGCAGCTTAGGAGCCTACAATGAGCAGTTCTTC
TRBV15	TRBD2	-	TRBJ2-3	CATSRRLAGGQGIPDTQYF	TGTGCCACCAGCAGAAGACTAGCGGGGGGTCAAGGTATCCCAGATACGCAGTATTTT
TRBV28	-	-	TRBJ2-5	CASSQGTWKETQYF	TGTGCCAGCAGTCAGGGGACATGGAAAGAGACCCAGTACTTC
TRBV29-1	TRBD1	-	TRBJ1-1	CSVNRGRRTEAFF	TGCAGCGTGAACAGGGGACGGCGGACTGAAGCTTTCTTT
TRBV7-7	TRBD2	-	TRBJ2-3	CASSPSLADSTDTQYF	TGTGCTAGCAGCCCCTCACTAGCGGACAGCACAGATACGCAGTATTTT
TRBV7-2	-	-	TRBJ1-4	CASSLRYLNEKLFF	TGTGCCAGCAGCTTACGATACCTAAATGAAAAACTGTTTTTT
TRBV2	-	-	TRBJ2-3	CATTGTATDTQYF	TGTGCCACAACCGGGACCGCCACAGATACGCAGTATTTT
TRBV28	TRBD2	-	TRBJ2-1	CASSLGLADYNEQFF	TGTGCCAGCAGTTTAGGTCTAGCGGATTACAATGAGCAGTTCTTC
TRBV7-6	-	once	TRBJ1-1	CASSFPKAVYMNTEAFF	TGTGCCAGCAGCTTTCCGAAGGCGGTTTACATGAACACTGAAGCTTTCTTT
TRBV6-6	TRBD2	-	TRBJ2-1	CASSQSLAEYNEQFF	TGTGCCAGCAGCCAATCGCTAGCGGAATACAATGAGCAGTTCTTC
TRBV28	-	once	TRBJ1-5	CASSPGDQPQHF	TGTGCCAGCAGTCCAGGTGATCAGCCCCAGCATTTT
TRBV6-1	-	-	TRBJ2-7	CASSETNRPSSYEQYF	TGTGCCAGCAGTGAAACTAACAGGCCGAGCTCCTACGAGCAGTACTTC
TRBV14	TRBD1	-	TRBJ1-6	CASSSGTGVSPLHF	TGTGCCAGCAGTTCCGGGACAGGGGTTTCACCCCTCCACTTT
TRBV15	TRBD2	-	TRBJ2-1	CATSSKGLAGPYNEQFF	TGTGCCACCAGCTCCAAAGGACTAGCGGGACCCTACAATGAGCAGTTCTTC
TRBV4-1	TRBD1	-	TRBJ1-2	CASSQDFFGTGGEGYTF	TGCGCCAGCAGCCAAGATTTTTTCGGGACAGGGGGCGAAGGCTACACCTTC
TRBV3-1/TRBV3-2	TRBD1	-	TRBJ1-1	CASSRETGARAILGAFF	TGTGCCAGCAGCCGAGAGACAGGGGCCCGCGCAATCCTTGGAGCTTTCTTT
TRBV7-2	-	-	TRBJ1-2	CASSLTTSVNYGYTF	TGTGCCAGCAGCTTAACCACCTCAGTGAACTATGGCTACACCTTC
TRBV3-1/TRBV3-2	-	-	TRBJ1-1	CASSHQASETEAFF	TGTGCCAGCAGCCACCAGGCCAGCGAGACTGAAGCTTTCTTT